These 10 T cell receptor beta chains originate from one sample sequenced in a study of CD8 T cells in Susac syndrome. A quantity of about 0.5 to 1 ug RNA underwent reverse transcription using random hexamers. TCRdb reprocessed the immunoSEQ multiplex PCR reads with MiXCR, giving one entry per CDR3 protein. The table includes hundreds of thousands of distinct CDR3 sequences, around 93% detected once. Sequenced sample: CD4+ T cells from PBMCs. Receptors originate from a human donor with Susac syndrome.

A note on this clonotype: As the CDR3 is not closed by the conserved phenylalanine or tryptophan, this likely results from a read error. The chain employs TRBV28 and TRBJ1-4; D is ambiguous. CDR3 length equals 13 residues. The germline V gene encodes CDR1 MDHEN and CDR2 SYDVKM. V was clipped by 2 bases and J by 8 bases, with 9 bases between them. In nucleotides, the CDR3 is TGTGCCAGCAGTTTAAGTCGATACGAAAAACTGTTTCTT. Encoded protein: CASSLSRYEKLFL.

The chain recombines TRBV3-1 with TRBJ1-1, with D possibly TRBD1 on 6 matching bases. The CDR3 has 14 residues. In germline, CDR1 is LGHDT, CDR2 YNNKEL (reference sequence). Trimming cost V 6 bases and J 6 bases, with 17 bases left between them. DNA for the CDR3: TGTGCCAGCAGACCGGGGGGGGCGCGGGCTGAAGCTTTCTTT. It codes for CASRPGGARAEAFF.

The CDR3 DNA reads TGTGCCAGCAGACTAGCGGGACAAGAGACCCAGTACTTC. This gives the protein CASRLAGQETQYF. The genes are TRBV7-2 and TRBJ2-5; 10 bases agree with TRBD2. The V and J ends lost 6 bases and 2 bases, in that order; junction bases with no gene match: 0. The CDR3 is 13 amino acids. CDR1 is SGHTA and CDR2 is FQGNSA in the germline V gene.

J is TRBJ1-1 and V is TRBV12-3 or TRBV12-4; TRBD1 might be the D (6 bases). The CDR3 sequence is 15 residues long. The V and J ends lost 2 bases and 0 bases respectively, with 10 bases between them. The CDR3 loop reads CASSLRQGLNTEAFF. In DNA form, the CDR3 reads TGTGCCAGCAGTTTAAGGCAGGGGTTGAACACTGAAGCTTTCTTT.

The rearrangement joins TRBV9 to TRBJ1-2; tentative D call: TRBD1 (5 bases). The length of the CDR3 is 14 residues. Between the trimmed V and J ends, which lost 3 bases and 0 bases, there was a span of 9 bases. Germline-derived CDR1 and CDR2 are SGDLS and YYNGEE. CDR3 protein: CASSATDSNYGYTF. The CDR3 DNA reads TGTGCCAGCAGCGCGACAGACTCTAACTATGGCTACACCTTC.

CDR3 DNA: TGTGCCAGCAGTCCTAGGAAGAGTGCGAACACCGGGGAGCTGTTTTTT. The encoded protein is CASSPRKSANTGELFF. The genes are TRBV12-3 or TRBV12-4 and TRBJ2-2; D gene ambiguous. This CDR3 has 16 amino acids. V gave up 5 bases and J gave up 0 bases, with 13 bases separating them.

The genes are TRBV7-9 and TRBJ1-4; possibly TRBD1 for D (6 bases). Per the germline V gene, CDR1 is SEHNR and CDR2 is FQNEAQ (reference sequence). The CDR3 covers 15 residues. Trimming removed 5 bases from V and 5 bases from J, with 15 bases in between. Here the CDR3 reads CASSRVLGGNEKLFF. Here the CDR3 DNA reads TGTGCCAGCAGCCGAGTGCTAGGGGGGAATGAAAAACTGTTTTTT.

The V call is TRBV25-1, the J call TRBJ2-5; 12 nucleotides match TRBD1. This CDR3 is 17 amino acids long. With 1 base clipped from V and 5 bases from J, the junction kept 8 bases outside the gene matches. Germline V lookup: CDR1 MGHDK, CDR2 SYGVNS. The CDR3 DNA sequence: TGTGCCAGCAGTGAATGGGATACCGGGACAGGGGGCGAGACCCAGTACTTC. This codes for CASSEWDTGTGGETQYF.

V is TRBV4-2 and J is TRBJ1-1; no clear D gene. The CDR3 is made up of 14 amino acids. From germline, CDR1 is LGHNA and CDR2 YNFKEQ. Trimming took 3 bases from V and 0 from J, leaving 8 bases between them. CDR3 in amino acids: CASSHPDMNTEAFF. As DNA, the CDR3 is TGTGCCAGCAGCCACCCAGACATGAACACTGAAGCTTTCTTT.

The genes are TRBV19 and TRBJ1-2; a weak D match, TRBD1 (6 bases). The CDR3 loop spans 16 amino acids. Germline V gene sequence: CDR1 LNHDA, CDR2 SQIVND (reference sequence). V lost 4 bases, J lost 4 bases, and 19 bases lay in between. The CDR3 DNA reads TGTGCCAGTAGTACCTCGAATCCTACAGGGATCTATGGCTACACCTTC. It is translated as CASSTSNPTGIYGYTF.